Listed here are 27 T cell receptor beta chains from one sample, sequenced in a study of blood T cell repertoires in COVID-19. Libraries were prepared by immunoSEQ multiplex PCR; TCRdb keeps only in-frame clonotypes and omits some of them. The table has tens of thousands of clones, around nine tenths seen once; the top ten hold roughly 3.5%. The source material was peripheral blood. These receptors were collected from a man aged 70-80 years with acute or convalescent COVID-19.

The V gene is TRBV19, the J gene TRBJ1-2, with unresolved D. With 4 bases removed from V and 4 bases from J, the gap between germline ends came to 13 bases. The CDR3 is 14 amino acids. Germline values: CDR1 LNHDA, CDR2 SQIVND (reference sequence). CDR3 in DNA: TGTGCCAGTAGTAAGTTGCGAGGGCCCTATGGCTACACCTTC. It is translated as CASSKLRGPYGYTF.

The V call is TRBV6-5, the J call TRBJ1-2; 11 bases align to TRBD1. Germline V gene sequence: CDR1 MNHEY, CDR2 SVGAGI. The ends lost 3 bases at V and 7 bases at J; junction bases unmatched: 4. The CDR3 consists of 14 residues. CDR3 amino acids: CASSYGTGGSGYTF. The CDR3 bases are TGTGCCAGCAGTTATGGGACAGGGGGTAGTGGCTACACCTTC.

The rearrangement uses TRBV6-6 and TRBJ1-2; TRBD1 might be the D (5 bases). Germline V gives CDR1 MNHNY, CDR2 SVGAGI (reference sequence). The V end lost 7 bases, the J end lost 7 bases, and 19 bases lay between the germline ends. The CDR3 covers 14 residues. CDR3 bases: TGTGCCAGCACCACTTACGGAGGGGTCGGTGGCTACACCTTC. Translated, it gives CASTTYGGVGGYTF.

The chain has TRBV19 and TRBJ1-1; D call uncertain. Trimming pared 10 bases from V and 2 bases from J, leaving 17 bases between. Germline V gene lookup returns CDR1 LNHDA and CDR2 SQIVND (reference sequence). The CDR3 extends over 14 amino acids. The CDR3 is CATSPRGPNTEAFF. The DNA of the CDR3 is TGTGCCACCAGTCCCCGAGGGCCCAACACTGAAGCTTTCTTT.

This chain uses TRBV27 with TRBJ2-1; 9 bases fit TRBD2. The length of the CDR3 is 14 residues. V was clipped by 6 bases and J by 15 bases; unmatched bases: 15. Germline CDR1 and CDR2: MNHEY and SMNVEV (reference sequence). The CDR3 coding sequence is TGTGCCAGCAGGAAAAGGGCGGTAGCGGGGGATCCGTTCTTC. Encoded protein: CASRKRAVAGDPFF.

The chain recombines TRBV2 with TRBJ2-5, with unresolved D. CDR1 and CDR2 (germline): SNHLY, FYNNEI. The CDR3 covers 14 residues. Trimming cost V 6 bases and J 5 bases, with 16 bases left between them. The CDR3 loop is CASRKRPVQETQYF. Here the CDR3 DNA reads TGTGCCAGCAGAAAGCGTCCGGTGCAGGAGACCCAGTACTTC.

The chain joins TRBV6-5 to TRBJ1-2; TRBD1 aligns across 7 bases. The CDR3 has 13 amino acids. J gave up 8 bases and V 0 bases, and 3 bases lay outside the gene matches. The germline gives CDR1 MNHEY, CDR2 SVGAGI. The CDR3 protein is CASSYSGTDGYTF. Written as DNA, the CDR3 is TGTGCCAGCAGTTACTCGGGGACAGACGGCTACACCTTC.

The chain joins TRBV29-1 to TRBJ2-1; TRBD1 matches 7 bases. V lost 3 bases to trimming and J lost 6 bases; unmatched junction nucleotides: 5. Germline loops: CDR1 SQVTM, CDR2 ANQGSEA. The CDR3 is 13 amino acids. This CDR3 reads CSVEAGGSNEQFF. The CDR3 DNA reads TGCAGCGTTGAGGCAGGGGGTAGCAATGAGCAGTTCTTC.

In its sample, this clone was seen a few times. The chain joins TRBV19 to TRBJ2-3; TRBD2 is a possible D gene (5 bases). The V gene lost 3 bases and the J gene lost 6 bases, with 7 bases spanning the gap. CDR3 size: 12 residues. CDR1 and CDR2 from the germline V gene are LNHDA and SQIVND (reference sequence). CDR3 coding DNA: TGTGCCAGTAGTATCGGGGAGGATACGCAGTATTTT. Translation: CASSIGEDTQYF.

The CDR3 nucleotides are TGTGCCAGCAGTCTCACAGATACGCAGTATTTT. It codes for CASSLTDTQYF. The chain combines TRBV2 with TRBJ2-3, with D unclear. Germline V gene sequence: CDR1 SNHLY, CDR2 FYNNEI. The V gene lost 5 bases and the J gene lost 2 bases, with 2 bases spanning the gap. This CDR3 has 11 amino acids.

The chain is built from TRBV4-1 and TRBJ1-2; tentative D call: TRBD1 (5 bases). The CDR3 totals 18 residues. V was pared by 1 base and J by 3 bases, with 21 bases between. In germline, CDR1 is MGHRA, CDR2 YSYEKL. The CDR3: CASSQVGEGRRKDYGYTF. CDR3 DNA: TGCGCCAGCAGCCAAGTGGGGGAGGGGAGGCGAAAGGACTATGGCTACACCTTC.

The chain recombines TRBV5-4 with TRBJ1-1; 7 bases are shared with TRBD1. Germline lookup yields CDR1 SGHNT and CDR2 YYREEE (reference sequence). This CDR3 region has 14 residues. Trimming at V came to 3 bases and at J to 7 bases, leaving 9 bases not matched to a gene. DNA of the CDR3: TGTGCCAGCAGCTCCCAGGGACAGCTGTATGAAGCTTTCTTT. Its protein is CASSSQGQLYEAFF. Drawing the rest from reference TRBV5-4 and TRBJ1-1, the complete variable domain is ETGVTQSPTHLIKTRGQQVTLRCSSQSGHNTVSWYQQALGQGPQFIFQYYREEENGRGNFPPRFSGLQFPNYSSELNVNALELDDSALYLCASSSQGQLYEAFFGQGTRLTVV.

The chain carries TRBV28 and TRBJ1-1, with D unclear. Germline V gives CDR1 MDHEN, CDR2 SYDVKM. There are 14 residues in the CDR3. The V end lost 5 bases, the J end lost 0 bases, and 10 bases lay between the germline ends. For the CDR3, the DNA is TGTGCCAGCAGTCTGATCCACTTGAACACTGAAGCTTTCTTT. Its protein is CASSLIHLNTEAFF.

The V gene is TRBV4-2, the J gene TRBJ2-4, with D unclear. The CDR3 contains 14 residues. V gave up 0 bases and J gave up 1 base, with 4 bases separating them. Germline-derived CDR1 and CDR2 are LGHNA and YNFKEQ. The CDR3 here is CASSQERAKNIQYF. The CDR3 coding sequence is TGTGCCAGCAGCCAAGAGAGGGCCAAAAACATTCAGTACTTC.

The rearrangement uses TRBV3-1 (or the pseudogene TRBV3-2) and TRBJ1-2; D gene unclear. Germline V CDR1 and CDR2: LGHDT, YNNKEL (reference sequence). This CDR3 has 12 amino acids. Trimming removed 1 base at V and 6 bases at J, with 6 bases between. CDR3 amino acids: CASSQGGHGYTF. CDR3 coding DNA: TGTGCCAGCAGCCAAGGAGGGCATGGCTACACCTTC.

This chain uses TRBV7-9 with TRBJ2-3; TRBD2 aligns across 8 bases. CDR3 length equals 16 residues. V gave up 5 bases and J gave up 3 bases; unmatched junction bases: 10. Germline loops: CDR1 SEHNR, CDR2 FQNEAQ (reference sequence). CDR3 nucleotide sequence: TGTGCCAGCAGCCCTCGGTTGGCGGGGGGAACAGATACGCAGTATTTT. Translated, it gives CASSPRLAGGTDTQYF.

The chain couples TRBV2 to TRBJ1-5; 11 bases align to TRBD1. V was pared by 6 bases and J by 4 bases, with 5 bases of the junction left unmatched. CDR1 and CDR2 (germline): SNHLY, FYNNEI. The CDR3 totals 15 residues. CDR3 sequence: CASRMGQGENQPQHF. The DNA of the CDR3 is TGTGCCAGCAGAATGGGACAGGGGGAAAATCAGCCCCAGCATTTT.

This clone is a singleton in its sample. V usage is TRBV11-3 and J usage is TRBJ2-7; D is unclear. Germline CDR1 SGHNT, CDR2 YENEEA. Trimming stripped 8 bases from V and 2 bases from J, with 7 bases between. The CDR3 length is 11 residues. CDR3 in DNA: TGTGCCAGCGACAAGCCCTACGAGCAGTACTTC. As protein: CASDKPYEQYF.

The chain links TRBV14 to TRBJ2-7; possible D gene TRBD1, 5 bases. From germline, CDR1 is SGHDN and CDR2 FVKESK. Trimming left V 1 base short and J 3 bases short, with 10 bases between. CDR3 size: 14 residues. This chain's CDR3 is CASSQVDSIYEQYF. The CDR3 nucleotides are TGTGCCAGCAGCCAAGTTGACAGTATCTACGAGCAGTACTTC.

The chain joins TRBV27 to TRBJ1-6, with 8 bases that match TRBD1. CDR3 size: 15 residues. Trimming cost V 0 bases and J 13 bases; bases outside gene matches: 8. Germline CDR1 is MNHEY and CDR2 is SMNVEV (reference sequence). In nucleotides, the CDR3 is TGTGCCAGCAGTTTATCGCCGACAGGGGAGATTCCCCTCCACTTT. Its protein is CASSLSPTGEIPLHF.

CDR3 sequence (DNA): TGTGCCAGCAGTAGCGGCGGGCGGACCGAGCAGTACTTC. Amino acids: CASSSGGRTEQYF. This sequence joins TRBV9 and TRBJ2-7, with D maybe TRBD2 (6 bases). The CDR3 spans 13 residues. Germline V gene sequence: CDR1 SGDLS, CDR2 YYNGEE. The germline V and J ends were trimmed by 5 bases and 6 bases, with 15 bases remaining between them.

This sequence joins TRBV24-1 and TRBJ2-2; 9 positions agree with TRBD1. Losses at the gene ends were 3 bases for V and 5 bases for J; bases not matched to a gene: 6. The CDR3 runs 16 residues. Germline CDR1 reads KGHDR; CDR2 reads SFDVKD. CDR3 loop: CATSDRRQGETGELFF. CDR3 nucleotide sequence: TGTGCCACCAGTGATAGGCGACAGGGGGAGACCGGGGAGCTGTTTTTT.

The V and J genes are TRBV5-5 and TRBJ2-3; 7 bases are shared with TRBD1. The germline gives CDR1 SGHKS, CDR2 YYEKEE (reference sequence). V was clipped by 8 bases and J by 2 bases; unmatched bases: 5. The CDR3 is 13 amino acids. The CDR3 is CASNRGPTDTQYF. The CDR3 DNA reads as TGTGCCAGTAACAGGGGTCCCACAGATACGCAGTATTTT.

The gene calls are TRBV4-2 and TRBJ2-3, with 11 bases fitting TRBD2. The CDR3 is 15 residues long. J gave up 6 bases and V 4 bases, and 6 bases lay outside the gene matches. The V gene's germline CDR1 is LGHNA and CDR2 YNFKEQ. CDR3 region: CASSLTSGGGDTQYF. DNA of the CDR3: TGTGCCAGCAGCCTAACTAGCGGGGGCGGGGATACGCAGTATTTT.

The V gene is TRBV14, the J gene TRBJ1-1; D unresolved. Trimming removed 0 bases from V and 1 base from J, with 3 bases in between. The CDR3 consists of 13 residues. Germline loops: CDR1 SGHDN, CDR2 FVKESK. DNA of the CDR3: TGTGCCAGCAGCCAAGACTGGAACACTGAAGCTTTCTTT. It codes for CASSQDWNTEAFF.

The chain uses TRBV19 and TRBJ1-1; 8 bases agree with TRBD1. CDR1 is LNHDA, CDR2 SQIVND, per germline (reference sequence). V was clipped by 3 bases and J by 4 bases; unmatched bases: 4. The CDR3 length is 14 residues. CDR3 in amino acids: CASSIGQGSTEAFF. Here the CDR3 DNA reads TGTGCCAGTAGTATCGGACAGGGTAGCACTGAAGCTTTCTTT.

This CDR3 reads CASSYQGQLSYGYTF. The DNA of the CDR3 is TGCGCCAGCAGCTACCAAGGACAGCTTTCCTATGGCTACACCTTC. The J gene is TRBJ1-2, the V gene TRBV5-1; the D gene is possibly TRBD1 (6 bases). The CDR3 loop spans 15 amino acids. Germline lookup yields CDR1 SGHRS and CDR2 YFSETQ. The V gene lost 3 bases and the J gene lost 4 bases, with 16 bases spanning the gap.